This TCR beta chain was recorded in a study of beta chain features in type 1 diabetes. Germline assignment: CDR1 SGHRS and CDR2 YFSETQ. After removal of 2 bases from V and 7 bases from J, the junction contained 5 bases not matched to a gene. The CDR3 length is 14 residues. Reverse transcription of all isolated RNA meant that expressed TCRB transcripts were sequenced. Using immunoSEQ multiplex PCR, the repertoire was profiled, and TCRdb retains in-frame clones only, with some absent. In the table there are 250,000 to 300,000 clones, approximately 25% of which are singletons. With regard to this clone: Its antigen is as yet unknown. Additional DNA sequences in this sample encode the identical CDR3.

Study-wide points: Shortening of TCRB CDR3s, moderate but significant, appeared in all four CD4+ subsets of Type 1 diabetes patients.

The chain carries TRBV5-1 and TRBJ1-5; 8 bases align to TRBD1. This TCR derives from a woman in her thirties with type 1 diabetes. The sample was naive CD4+ T cells from blood. CDR3 in DNA: TGCGCCAGCAGCTTAGGGACAGGAGGACAGCCCCAGCATTTT. Translating gives CASSLGTGGQPQHF.